This TCR beta chain was recorded in a study of PD-1 blockade in classical Hodgkin lymphoma. Relapse after autologous stem cell transplantation occurred in every patient, and brentuximab vedotin exposure varied. Classifying best responses yielded complete response, partial response or progressive disease. Sequencing was performed with immunoSEQ multiplex PCR; in TCRdb, only in-frame clones are kept and a portion is missing. The data contain roughly 24,000 clones, about 82% of them seen just once; the ten biggest clones take up around 8.7%. CDR3 length: 14 residues. With 6 bases removed from V and 1 base from J, the gap between germline ends came to 12 bases. Germline V gives CDR1 SEHNR, CDR2 FQNEAQ (reference sequence). With respect to this clone: Its cognate antigen is unknown.

Findings of the study overall: Unlike CD8+ TCR diversity, which did not rise significantly by C4D1, CD4+ TCR diversity did. Any patient who commenced nivolumab under 1 year after ASCT was excluded. Healthy donors reportedly exceeded newly diagnosed patients in baseline TCR diversity.

Sequenced material: peripheral blood mononuclear cells (PBMCs), taken before the second cycle of nivolumab. This sequence was found in a human donor with classical Hodgkin lymphoma. The chain links TRBV7-9 to TRBJ1-1; unclear D gene. This chain's CDR3 is CASRPLLANTEAFF. The CDR3 DNA sequence: TGTGCCAGCAGACCATTGTTGGCGAACACTGAAGCTTTCTTT.